This T cell receptor (beta chain) was identified in a study of tumor-infiltrating lymphocytes in oesophageal squamous cell carcinoma. Each CDR3 protein gets one entry after TCRdb re-called the PCR reads with MiXCR. The sample includes 15,000 to 20,000 distinct CDR3 sequences, under 50% of them seen just once. This clonotype has only a few counts. This may arise from a read error, as a much more abundant clone is one base away. Trimming at V came to 0 bases and at J to 10 bases, leaving 4 bases not matched to a gene. The CDR3 loop spans 15 amino acids. The germline V gene encodes CDR1 LNHDA and CDR2 SQIVND (reference sequence).

Sequences were obtained from normal esophageal tissue next to the tumor. The TCR comes from a male donor with esophageal squamous cell carcinoma. The V and J genes are TRBV19 and TRBJ2-1; the match to TRBD1 covers 12 bases. DNA of the CDR3: TGTGCCAGTAGTATAGACGGGACAGGGGGCTACGAGCAGTTCTTC. Translated: CASSIDGTGGYEQFF.